Following are 21 T cell receptor beta chains from one sample sequenced in a study of T cells after yellow fever vaccination. TCRdb re-called the 5' RACE reads through MiXCR, storing one row per CDR3 protein. The repertoire holds 450,000 to 650,000 distinct CDR3 sequences, with approximately 12% as singletons. The material was PBMCs, obtained on the day of the yellow fever booster vaccination. The receptors come from a young man who received the YFV17D yellow fever vaccine.

In this sample, this clonotype turned up a few times. The chain has TRBV10-1 and TRBJ2-1; D is unresolved. Germline-derived CDR1 and CDR2 are WNHNN and SYGVQD (reference sequence). Trimming left V 3 bases short and J 5 bases short, with 8 bases between. CDR3 length equals 13 residues. The CDR3 DNA is TGCGCCAGCAGTGATGGTAGCCACAATGAGCAGTTCTTC. Protein: CASSDGSHNEQFF.

This clonotype has just a few counts. This chain links TRBV29-1 with TRBJ2-5; D uncertain. The V gene's germline CDR1 is SQVTM and CDR2 ANQGSEA. V dropped 3 bases and J dropped 2 bases, with 7 bases sitting between them. This CDR3 comprises 12 residues. CDR3 in amino acids: CSVDSLQETQYF. The CDR3 nucleotides are TGCAGCGTTGACAGTCTACAAGAGACCCAGTACTTC.

Regarding this clonotype: A junction boundary mismatches the germline segment, possibly from a read error. The gene calls are TRBV20-1 and TRBJ2-1, with 10 bases identical to TRBD1. Per germline, CDR1 DFQATT and CDR2 SNEGSKA (reference sequence). The CDR3 sequence is 16 residues long. In DNA, the CDR3 is TGCAGCGCTAGAGTGGGGGGGACAGGGGCGATCAATGAGCAGTTCTTC. It encodes CSARVGGTGAINEQFF.

This clonotype occurred many times. V gene TRBV7-2 combines with J gene TRBJ1-5, with a weak D call TRBD1 (5 bases). Deletions cut 1 base from V and 4 bases from J, with 11 bases between. The germline gives CDR1 SGHTA, CDR2 FQGNSA. CDR3 length: 15 residues. In DNA, the CDR3 is TGTGCCAGCAGCTTAGGGGGGGACGGAAATCAGCCCCAGCATTTT. It encodes CASSLGGDGNQPQHF.

CDR3 nucleotides: TGTGCCAGCATTGAGGGCGGACGAAATTCACCCCTCCACTTT. This encodes CASIEGGRNSPLHF. V gene TRBV6-2 or TRBV6-3 combines with J gene TRBJ1-6, with D unresolved. CDR1 and CDR2 (germline): MNHEY, SVGEGT. This CDR3 has 14 residues. Trimming shortened V by 7 bases and J by 7 bases, and 14 bases separated the two germline ends.

The DNA of the CDR3 is TGTGCCAGCAGGAGACAGGGACCCCCCCAAGAGACCCAGTACTTC. It encodes CASRRQGPPQETQYF. The chain employs TRBV6-1 and TRBJ2-5, with 7 bases that match TRBD1. The germline gives CDR1 MNHNS, CDR2 SASEGT. There are 15 residues in the CDR3. V trimming: 6 bases; J trimming: 1 base; junction bases outside the gene matches: 8.

The chain links TRBV20-1 to TRBJ1-2; 9 bases fit TRBD1. This CDR3 comprises 14 residues. Losses at the gene ends were 1 base for V and 6 bases for J; bases not matched to a gene: 6. CDR1 is DFQATT, CDR2 SNEGSKA, per germline (reference sequence). For the CDR3, the DNA is TGCAGTGCTAGAGCAGGACAGGGGCGGGATGGCTACACCTTC. Translation gives CSARAGQGRDGYTF.

There are a few counts of this clonotype. The chain combines TRBV9 with TRBJ1-2, with TRBD1 matching over 7 bases. J lost 3 bases, V lost 0 bases, and 5 bases had no gene match. Germline CDR1 and CDR2: SGDLS and YYNGEE. The CDR3 has 15 residues. CDR3: CASSVGGTAHYGYTF. The CDR3 DNA follows: TGTGCCAGCAGCGTAGGAGGGACAGCACACTATGGCTACACCTTC.

The chain joins TRBV6-5 to TRBJ2-1; unclear D gene. V was clipped by 4 bases and J by 10 bases, with 11 bases between them. The CDR3 consists of 12 residues. The germline V gene has CDR1 MNHEY and CDR2 SVGAGI. In DNA form, the CDR3 reads TGTGCCAGCAGTTCCCCTATAGCAGAGCAGTTCTTC. It is translated as CASSSPIAEQFF.

The rearrangement links TRBV9 to TRBJ2-5, with D tentatively TRBD1 or TRBD2 (5 bases each). The ends were cut back, 4 bases at V and 7 bases at J, with 14 bases in the middle. Germline V gene data show CDR1 as SGDLS and CDR2 as YYNGEE. The CDR3 is 13 residues long. The CDR3 coding sequence is TGTGCCAGCAGCCCAACCCGAGGGGTGACCCAGTACTTC. Protein sequence: CASSPTRGVTQYF.

This chain links TRBV19 with TRBJ1-4; D remains unclear. Trimming removed 4 bases at V and 4 bases at J, with 13 bases between. CDR1 and CDR2 (germline): LNHDA, SQIVND (reference sequence). This CDR3 contains 15 residues. CDR3 bases: TGTGCCAGTAGTACCGCCGGGTCCTATAATGAAAAACTGTTTTTT. This translates into CASSTAGSYNEKLFF.

V is TRBV20-1 and J is TRBJ1-6, with D unclear. The CDR3 has 12 amino acids. Germline V gene lookup returns CDR1 DFQATT and CDR2 SNEGSKA (reference sequence). Trimming removed 6 bases from V and 6 bases from J, with 9 bases in between. For the CDR3, the DNA is TGCAGTGCGAAGACTGGTAATTCACCCCTCCACTTT. Translation: CSAKTGNSPLHF.

The chain joins TRBV11-2 to TRBJ2-3; D is undetermined. CDR1 SGHAT and CDR2 FQNNGV come from the germline V gene. The V end was cut by 4 bases, the J end by 6 bases, with 20 bases between. This CDR3 has 16 amino acids. In DNA form, the CDR3 reads TGTGCCAGCAGCTCAAAACAGACGGAGTTGCGGGATACGCAGTATTTT. It codes for CASSSKQTELRDTQYF.

This clonotype was seen only a few times. V usage is TRBV11-2 and J usage is TRBJ1-1, with 9 bases identical to TRBD1. J gave up 3 bases and V 5 bases, and 4 bases lay outside the gene matches. CDR3 length: 14 residues. Germline-derived CDR1 and CDR2 are SGHAT and FQNNGV. CDR3 sequence (DNA): TGTGCCAGCAGCGGGAGGGACAGGGACACTGAAGCTTTCTTT. It translates to CASSGRDRDTEAFF.

As DNA, the CDR3 is TGTGCCAGTAGCCCTACCCCACTAGCGGGGGTCTACGAGCAGTACTTC. It specifies CASSPTPLAGVYEQYF. The rearrangement uses TRBV19 and TRBJ2-7; 11 bases align to TRBD2. The germline CDR1 and CDR2 sequences are LNHDA and SQIVND (reference sequence). The CDR3 contains 16 residues. Trimming took 6 bases from V and 3 from J; bases not matched to a gene: 10.

This clonotype appeared a few times. The chain recombines TRBV29-1 with TRBJ2-1, with D hard to call. The CDR3 consists of 13 residues. V lost 4 bases and J lost 0, with 7 bases in between. Germline CDR1 is SQVTM and CDR2 is ANQGSEA. CDR3 sequence reads: CSVGSLSYNEQFF. The DNA for the CDR3 is TGCAGCGTTGGGAGCCTCTCCTACAATGAGCAGTTCTTC.

This clonotype was seen only a few times. This chain uses TRBV20-1 with TRBJ2-7, with 10 bases aligning to TRBD2. The CDR3 extends over 15 amino acids. The germline CDR1 and CDR2 sequences are DFQATT and SNEGSKA (reference sequence). Trimming at V came to 5 bases and at J to 4 bases, leaving 11 bases not matched to a gene. Here the CDR3 reads CSAPKAGGPSYEQYF. The CDR3 region has the DNA TGCAGTGCTCCAAAAGCGGGAGGGCCCTCATACGAGCAGTACTTC.

The chain combines TRBV20-1 with TRBJ1-2; 9 nucleotides agree with TRBD1. The CDR3 has 15 amino acids. Germline V gene lookup returns CDR1 DFQATT and CDR2 SNEGSKA (reference sequence). V lost 3 bases to trimming and J lost 6 bases; unmatched junction nucleotides: 11. CDR3 protein: CSASAGQGRRNGYTF. The CDR3 DNA follows: TGCAGTGCTAGCGCGGGACAGGGTAGGAGGAATGGCTACACCTTC.

A few counts support this clonotype. The V and J genes are TRBV11-2 and TRBJ2-3; D call uncertain. The CDR3 has 16 residues. Germline V lookup: CDR1 SGHAT, CDR2 FQNNGV. Deletions cut 5 bases from V and 3 bases from J, with 18 bases between. The CDR3 DNA follows: TGTGCCAGCAGCCCTCCCTTACATCCGATGACAGATACGCAGTATTTT. Its translation is CASSPPLHPMTDTQYF.

This clonotype was recorded many times. The chain combines TRBV5-1 with TRBJ1-2; 9 positions match TRBD1. This CDR3 is built from 13 residues. Germline values: CDR1 SGHRS, CDR2 YFSETQ. Germline trimming cut 4 bases from V and 2 bases from J; bases unmatched to any gene: 0. DNA for the CDR3: TGCGCCAGCAGCGGGACAGGGAACTATGGCTACACCTTC. It encodes CASSGTGNYGYTF.

The V and J genes are TRBV20-1 and TRBJ2-7; D perhaps matches TRBD2 (6 bases). Trimming took 3 bases from V and 2 from J, leaving 20 bases between them. This CDR3 has 16 residues. Looked up from germline, CDR1 is DFQATT and CDR2 is SNEGSKA (reference sequence). This chain's CDR3 is CSARPRGGGRTYEQYF. CDR3 in DNA: TGCAGTGCTAGGCCTCGGGGAGGAGGGCGGACCTACGAGCAGTACTTC.